This T cell receptor (beta chain) derives from a study of human T cells and chemical hapten exposure. Time point of the sample: pre-sensitization, week 0. Treatment denoted: therapeutic diphenylcyclopropenone sensitization with weekly scalp DPC. In its sample, this clonotype was seen many times. Its antigen is as yet unknown. The V gene's germline CDR1 is MNHEY and CDR2 SMNVEV (reference sequence). The V and J ends lost 5 bases and 6 bases, in that order; junction bases with no gene match: 5. The CDR3 covers 14 residues. TCRdb reprocessed the RACE reads via MiXCR and lists one record per CDR3 protein. This sample has more than 300,000 distinct CDR3 sequences, with 4.5% to 5.5% found just once. Broader study findings: Expanded TCR counts at PT1 went up together with patch test score, a positive correlation.

The sample consisted of whole blood, taken in connection with sensitization to the hapten diphenylcyclopropenone (DPC). The V call is TRBV27, the J call TRBJ2-7; TRBD2 matches at 12 bases. The sequence was collected from a woman aged 50 to 65 with alopecia areata. Some clones in this sample may be carry-over from other donors' samples. CDR3 sequence reads: CASSLAGGPREQYF. In DNA, the CDR3 is TGTGCCAGCAGTCTAGCGGGAGGGCCCCGCGAGCAGTACTTC.